The next 24 T cell receptor beta chains were all read from a single sample in a study of cytomegalovirus exposure and HLA in healthy donors. The PCR had 60 Vbeta and 13 Jbeta primers. Here immunoSEQ multiplex PCR was the method, and the copy in TCRdb shows in-frame clones only, minus some. The sample lists about 100,000 clones, roughly three quarters occurring once. Source material: PBMCs. The receptors here all came from a man in his forties in good health and CMV-seronegative.

The chain uses TRBV2 and TRBJ1-1; D unclear. CDR1 is SNHLY, CDR2 FYNNEI, per germline. V shed 5 bases and J shed 2 bases, with 9 bases lying between them. There are 13 residues in the CDR3. The CDR3 sequence: CASSMTGNTEAFF. CDR3 DNA sequence: TGTGCCAGCAGTATGACGGGAAACACTGAAGCTTTCTTT.

The chain employs TRBV10-2 and TRBJ2-3; unclear D gene. The CDR3 has 12 residues. V shed 7 bases and J shed 0 bases, with 5 bases lying between them. Germline lookup yields CDR1 WSHSY and CDR2 SAAADI. CDR3 nucleotide sequence: TGCGCCAGCATGCGGAGCACAGATACGCAGTATTTT. Translated: CASMRSTDTQYF.

J is TRBJ2-2 and V is TRBV10-3; 9 nucleotides agree with TRBD1. This CDR3 comprises 15 residues. The germline V gene encodes CDR1 ENHRY and CDR2 SYGVKD. J lost 5 bases, V lost 6 bases, and 7 bases had no gene match. The CDR3 region has the DNA TGTGCCATCAGCGGATCGGGACAGGGAACCGGGGAGCTGTTTTTT. Amino acids: CAISGSGQGTGELFF.

The genes are TRBV28 and TRBJ2-7; 9 nucleotides align to TRBD1. CDR3 length equals 12 residues. With 10 bases clipped from V and 7 bases from J, the junction kept 8 bases outside the gene matches. Germline V lookup: CDR1 MDHEN, CDR2 SYDVKM. CDR3 protein: CATATGGGEQYV. CDR3 nucleotides: TGTGCCACCGCAACAGGGGGCGGAGAGCAGTACGTC.

The V call is TRBV5-6, the J call TRBJ1-2, with 8 positions matching TRBD1. This CDR3 spans 14 amino acids. The V gene end was trimmed by 4 bases and the J gene end by 6 bases; junction bases not matched to a gene: 8. Germline V CDR1 and CDR2: SGHDT, YYEEEE. The DNA of the CDR3 is TGTGCCAGCAGCGCAGACAGGGGCGTCAATGGCTACACCTTC. Protein: CASSADRGVNGYTF.

This chain joins TRBV30 and TRBJ1-5; D is possibly TRBD1 (5 bases). The ends were cut back, 1 base at V and 3 bases at J, with 10 bases in the middle. The germline V gene has CDR1 GTSNPN and CDR2 SVGIG (reference sequence). This CDR3 has 14 amino acids. The CDR3 sequence is CAWSAGSPNQPQHF. The CDR3 coding sequence is TGTGCCTGGAGTGCAGGGTCCCCCAATCAGCCCCAGCATTTT.

V and J are TRBV19 and TRBJ1-1; maybe TRBD1 (5 bases). Trimming took off 5 bases at V and 1 base at J, with 11 bases between the two ends. CDR3 length: 14 residues. The germline gives CDR1 LNHDA, CDR2 SQIVND (reference sequence). The CDR3 nucleotides read TGTGCCAGTAGTCCCCAGGGTACGAACACTGAAGCTTTCTTT. Protein: CASSPQGTNTEAFF.

This chain uses TRBV5-6 with TRBJ2-5; TRBD2 aligns across 14 bases. This CDR3 region has 17 residues. Looked up from germline, CDR1 is SGHDT and CDR2 is YYEEEE. Losses at the gene ends were 4 bases for V and 4 bases for J; bases not matched to a gene: 9. The CDR3 bases are TGTGCCAGCAGCGACGGACTAGCGGGGGGCCTGGTAGAGACCCAGTACTTC. The encoded protein is CASSDGLAGGLVETQYF.

This clone was seen only a few times. J is TRBJ1-4 and V is TRBV7-2, with 7 bases aligning to TRBD1. The CDR3 totals 14 residues. The germline CDR1 and CDR2 sequences are SGHTA and FQGNSA. V lost 5 bases to trimming and J lost 4 bases; unmatched junction nucleotides: 4. CDR3 nucleotide sequence: TGTGCCAGCAGCCGAGGGACAGTTAATGAAAAACTGTTTTTT. The encoded protein is CASSRGTVNEKLFF.

The chain links TRBV7-3 to TRBJ1-4, with D hard to call. The germline V gene has CDR1 SGHTA and CDR2 FQGTGA. This CDR3 contains 15 residues. Trimming pared 5 bases from V and 4 bases from J, leaving 14 bases between. The CDR3 loop reads CASSPTPGINEKLFF. CDR3 bases: TGTGCCAGCAGCCCCACGCCAGGAATTAATGAAAAACTGTTTTTT.

The chain uses TRBV6-7 and TRBJ2-1; 10 nucleotides line up with TRBD2. TRBV6-7 is given ORF status, its function remaining uncertain. V lost 4 bases and J lost 3; bases outside the gene matches: 3. The CDR3 consists of 15 residues. The CDR3 sequence is CASSLAGGGYNEQFF. CDR3 nucleotides: TGTGCCAGCAGTTTAGCGGGGGGAGGCTACAATGAGCAGTTCTTC.

This chain connects TRBV15 to TRBJ2-3; 10 nucleotides align to TRBD2. This CDR3 has 17 residues. CDR1 and CDR2 from the germline V gene are LNHNV and YYDKDF (reference sequence). Losses at the gene ends were 0 bases for V and 6 bases for J; bases not matched to a gene: 9. The CDR3 loop is CATSRDSSGGARDTQYF. The CDR3 nucleotides read TGTGCCACCAGCAGAGATTCAAGCGGGGGGGCCAGGGATACGCAGTATTTT.

V usage is TRBV11-2 and J usage is TRBJ2-2; 8 positions agree with TRBD1. Germline-derived CDR1 and CDR2 are SGHAT and FQNNGV. After removal of 3 bases from V and 4 bases from J, the junction contained 1 base not matched to a gene. The CDR3 totals 14 residues. The CDR3 loop reads CASSFDRGTGELFF. The CDR3 nucleotides read TGTGCCAGCAGCTTCGACAGGGGCACCGGGGAGCTGTTTTTT.

This rearrangement joins TRBV19 to TRBJ1-5, with 7 bases identical to TRBD1. CDR3 length equals 13 residues. V lost 6 bases and J lost 6; bases outside the gene matches: 5. CDR1 is LNHDA and CDR2 is SQIVND in the germline V gene (reference sequence). The DNA of the CDR3 is TGTGCCAGTAGCAAAGACAGGGCTCAGCCCCAGCATTTT. As protein: CASSKDRAQPQHF.

This chain joins TRBV29-1 and TRBJ1-1, with 7 bases identical to TRBD1. Germline CDR1 and CDR2: SQVTM and ANQGSEA. This CDR3 is built from 11 residues. Trimming cost V 7 bases and J 3 bases; bases outside gene matches: 2. The CDR3 region has the DNA TGCAGCGCTGGGACAGACACTGAAGCTTTCTTT. It specifies CSAGTDTEAFF.

This chain uses TRBV28 with TRBJ1-1; D perhaps matches TRBD1 (6 bases). Trimming removed 3 bases at V and 3 bases at J, with 14 bases between. The CDR3 spans 15 residues. Looked up from germline, CDR1 is MDHEN and CDR2 is SYDVKM. This CDR3 reads CASSLGGAVDTEAFF. Written as DNA, the CDR3 is TGTGCCAGCAGTTTGGGGGGGGCGGTAGACACTGAAGCTTTCTTT.

The CDR3 sequence: CAIRQGGTGELFF. CDR3 DNA sequence: TGTGCCATCAGACAGGGTGGCACCGGGGAGCTGTTTTTT. The chain couples TRBV10-3 to TRBJ2-2; perhaps TRBD1 as D (6 bases). The CDR3 length is 13 residues. The germline gives CDR1 ENHRY, CDR2 SYGVKD. Trimming stripped 6 bases from V and 4 bases from J, with 9 bases between.

V usage is TRBV7-9 and J usage is TRBJ1-2, with 7 bases lining up with TRBD1. V lost 4 bases, J lost 2 bases, and 16 bases stayed unmatched. The CDR3 contains 18 residues. Germline V lookup: CDR1 SEHNR, CDR2 FQNEAQ (reference sequence). CDR3 protein: CASSSDPRDRARNYGYTF. CDR3 in DNA: TGTGCCAGCAGCTCTGATCCCAGGGACAGAGCTCGAAACTATGGCTACACCTTC.

Worth noting for this clone: A read error may produce the germline difference seen at one junction end. The same CDR3 can be traced to other DNA sequences in this sample. In DNA, the CDR3 is TGTGCCAGCAGTTTACAGGGGATGAACACTGAAGCCTTCTTT. Amino acids: CASSLQGMNTEAFF. The V call is TRBV27, the J call TRBJ1-1, with a weak D call TRBD1 (6 bases). The CDR3 loop spans 14 amino acids. Germline V gene lookup returns CDR1 MNHEY and CDR2 SMNVEV (reference sequence).

This chain links TRBV18 with TRBJ2-1; TRBD1 aligns across 7 bases. The trim removed 4 bases at V and 0 bases at J, leaving 3 bases unmatched. Per the germline V gene, CDR1 is KGHSH and CDR2 is LQKENI. The CDR3 sequence is 15 residues long. This chain's CDR3 is CASSQGAGSYNEQFF. CDR3 coding DNA: TGTGCCAGCTCACAGGGGGCGGGCTCCTACAATGAGCAGTTCTTC.

This clone was seen only a few times. The chain is built from TRBV2 and TRBJ2-1; no firm D call. The V end was cut by 6 bases, the J end by 10 bases, with 22 bases between. CDR1 is SNHLY, CDR2 FYNNEI, per germline. The CDR3 runs to 15 residues. The CDR3 coding sequence is TGTGCCAGCAGAAGAGAATCCCTCCCCAACCTGGAGCAGTTCTTC. It translates to CASRRESLPNLEQFF. Looking up the rest from reference TRBV2 and TRBJ2-1 gives the full variable domain: EPEVTQTPSHQVTQMGQEVILRCVPISNHLYFYWYRQILGQKVEFLVSFYNNEISEKSEIFDDQFSVERPDGSNFTLKIRSTKLEDSAMYFCASRRESLPNLEQFFGPGTRLTVL.

The V gene is TRBV7-2, the J gene TRBJ2-7, with 13 bases that match TRBD2. CDR3 size: 15 residues. CDR1 SGHTA and CDR2 FQGNSA come from the germline V gene. With 3 bases clipped from V and 1 base from J, the junction kept 0 bases outside the gene matches. CDR3 sequence (DNA): TGTGCCAGCAGCTTGACTAGCGGGGGGTCCTACGAGCAGTACGTC. It codes for CASSLTSGGSYEQYV.

On this clone: A read error may account for a junction end that differs from germline. V gene TRBV6-6 combines with J gene TRBJ2-2, with TRBD2 identical over 8 bases. In germline, CDR1 is MNHNY, CDR2 SVGAGI (reference sequence). This CDR3 comprises 15 residues. The chain's CDR3 is CASNKAGVLYGGLFF. In nucleotides, the CDR3 is TGTGCCAGCAACAAAGCGGGGGTACTGTACGGGGGGCTGTTTTTT.

This chain links TRBV11-2 with TRBJ2-3, with 10 nucleotides matching TRBD2. Germline V gene sequence: CDR1 SGHAT, CDR2 FQNNGV. V dropped 5 bases and J dropped 1; count of bases not matched to a gene: 15. The length of the CDR3 is 19 residues. CDR3 nucleotides: TGTGCCAGCAGCCATAAAGCGGGGGGGCCCCCCGTTGGCACAGATACGCAGTATTTT. This codes for CASSHKAGGPPVGTDTQYF. Supplemented by reference TRBV11-2 and TRBJ2-3, the full variable domain reads EAGVAQSPRYKIIEKRQSVAFWCNPISGHATLYWYQQILGQGPKLLIQFQNNGVVDDSQLPKDRFSAERLKGVDSTLKIQPAKLEDSAVYLCASSHKAGGPPVGTDTQYFGPGTRLTVL.